One and the same sample provided the 27 T cell receptor beta chains below, sequenced in a study of blood T cell repertoires in COVID-19. The protocol was immunoSEQ multiplex PCR, while the TCRdb copy is restricted to in-frame clones and leaves out a portion. The table shows about 150,000 clones, with around 89% occurring only once. Sequenced: peripheral blood. The receptors were gathered from a woman aged 40 to 55 with acute or convalescent COVID-19.

This rearrangement joins TRBV6-4 to TRBJ2-1, with a possible D match to TRBD2 (5 bases). V shed 6 bases and J shed 7 bases, with 22 bases lying between them. The CDR3 is 16 amino acids. Germline-derived CDR1 and CDR2 are MRHNA and SNTAGT. This chain's CDR3 is CASRQTPGFATNEQFF. DNA of the CDR3: TGTGCCAGCAGACAGACCCCGGGATTCGCCACTAATGAGCAGTTCTTC.

Only a few counts were recorded for this clone. This chain joins TRBV2 and TRBJ1-1, with 10 bases that match TRBD1. Germline CDR1 SNHLY, CDR2 FYNNEI. Losses at the gene ends were 7 bases for V and 6 bases for J; bases not matched to a gene: 8. CDR3 length equals 14 residues. This chain's CDR3 is CASKRQGAVAEAFF. The CDR3 DNA is TGTGCCAGCAAGAGACAGGGGGCGGTGGCTGAAGCTTTCTTT.

The chain couples TRBV4-1 to TRBJ2-6; 10 nucleotides agree with TRBD1. There are 18 residues in the CDR3. Germline V CDR1 and CDR2: MGHRA, YSYEKL. The V gene end was trimmed by 4 bases and the J gene end by 0 bases; junction bases not matched to a gene: 6. The CDR3 is CASSPGQGINSGANVLTF. For the CDR3, the DNA is TGCGCCAGCAGCCCGGGACAGGGGATCAACTCTGGGGCCAACGTCCTGACTTTC.

This clone turned up a few times. The V and J genes are TRBV24-1 and TRBJ2-7; 8 bases are a match to TRBD1. V dropped 5 bases and J dropped 0; count of bases not matched to a gene: 8. Germline V lookup: CDR1 KGHDR, CDR2 SFDVKD. The CDR3 has 16 amino acids. The CDR3 protein is CATSAGGLIPSYEQYF. The CDR3, as DNA: TGTGCCACCAGTGCAGGGGGCCTAATTCCCTCCTACGAGCAGTACTTC.

The chain employs TRBV12-3 or TRBV12-4 and TRBJ2-5; D may be TRBD1 (5 bases). The CDR3 is 12 residues long. V was clipped by 5 bases and J by 2 bases, with 6 bases between them. The CDR3 bases are TGTGCCAGCAGTACAGGTCAAGAGACCCAGTACTTC. Amino acid sequence: CASSTGQETQYF.

CDR3 protein: CASSLTGTGGLAEAFF. CDR3 in DNA: TGTGCCAGCAGCTTAACAGGGACAGGGGGTCTCGCTGAAGCTTTCTTT. The chain carries TRBV7-3 and TRBJ1-1; 11 bases map to TRBD1. Germline V gene lookup returns CDR1 SGHTA and CDR2 FQGTGA. The ends lost 0 bases at V and 6 bases at J; junction bases unmatched: 6. This CDR3 has 16 amino acids.

The CDR3 spells CASSPRDIRFNEQFF. Here the CDR3 DNA reads TGTGCCAGCAGCCCACGCGATATCCGATTCAATGAGCAGTTCTTC. The chain carries TRBV5-5 and TRBJ2-1; D unclear. The germline V and J ends were trimmed by 4 bases and 6 bases, with 17 bases remaining between them. Germline V CDR1 and CDR2: SGHKS, YYEKEE (reference sequence). The CDR3 length is 15 residues.

V gene TRBV29-1 combines with J gene TRBJ1-1, with 11 bases that match TRBD1. CDR1 is SQVTM and CDR2 is ANQGSEA in the germline V gene. Unmatched junction bases numbered 8, after V lost 8 bases and J lost 3 bases. The CDR3 covers 14 residues. CDR3 sequence: CSTWTGGAYTEAFF. CDR3 nucleotides: TGCAGCACTTGGACAGGGGGCGCATACACTGAAGCTTTCTTT.

J is TRBJ1-5 and V is TRBV30, with D unclear. V was shortened by 3 bases and J by 9 bases, with 9 bases between the two germline ends. Germline V gene data show CDR1 as GTSNPN and CDR2 as SVGIG (reference sequence). CDR3 size: 11 residues. CDR3 region: CAWSTGGPQHF. The DNA of the CDR3 is TGTGCCTGGAGCACGGGTGGGCCCCAGCATTTT.

The chain couples TRBV28 to TRBJ2-2; TRBD1 is a possible D gene (6 bases). The CDR3 totals 14 residues. The germline V and J ends were trimmed by 2 bases and 6 bases, with 10 bases remaining between them. The germline gives CDR1 MDHEN, CDR2 SYDVKM. This chain's CDR3 is CASSLRGFAGELFF. The DNA of the CDR3 is TGTGCCAGCAGTTTAAGGGGGTTTGCCGGGGAGCTGTTTTTT.

The gene calls are TRBV11-3 and TRBJ1-4; 9 bases align to TRBD1. Germline V lookup: CDR1 SGHNT, CDR2 YENEEA. The J segment lost 7 bases and the V segment lost 3 bases, leaving 9 bases of the junction unmatched. CDR3 length equals 16 residues. Written as DNA, the CDR3 is TGTGCCAGCAGCTTTGGGGACAGGGTTCAAAGTGAAAAACTGTTTTTT. It is translated as CASSFGDRVQSEKLFF.

The chain carries TRBV6-5 and TRBJ1-6; 11 nucleotides line up with TRBD1. V shed 7 bases, J shed 8 bases, and the junction held 7 bases outside the gene matches. Germline V gene data show CDR1 as MNHEY and CDR2 as SVGAGI. This CDR3 is 15 amino acids long. DNA for the CDR3: TGTGCCAGCAAAACGGGGGGACAGGGGGATTCACCCCTCCACTTT. Translated, it gives CASKTGGQGDSPLHF.

This sequence joins TRBV10-3 and TRBJ2-1, with D tentatively TRBD2 (5 bases). CDR1 is ENHRY, CDR2 SYGVKD, per germline. The CDR3 consists of 13 residues. With 4 bases removed from V and 5 bases from J, the gap between germline ends came to 9 bases. The CDR3: CAISVGSDNEQFF. The CDR3 bases are TGTGCCATCAGTGTAGGTAGCGACAATGAGCAGTTCTTC.

This CDR3 is CASSTTSNNEQFF. As DNA, the CDR3 is TGTGCCAGCAGTACCACTAGCAACAATGAGCAGTTCTTC. The rearrangement links TRBV6-5 to TRBJ2-1; TRBD2 is a possible D gene (6 bases). With 5 bases removed from V and 5 bases from J, the gap between germline ends came to 10 bases. Germline V gene data show CDR1 as MNHEY and CDR2 as SVGAGI. CDR3 length: 13 amino acids.

J is TRBJ2-7 and V is TRBV5-6; D possibly corresponds to TRBD1 (6 bases). This CDR3 comprises 16 residues. V was clipped by 1 base and J by 0 bases, with 14 bases between them. Looked up from germline, CDR1 is SGHDT and CDR2 is YYEEEE. CDR3 loop: CASSLLLQGNSYEQYF. CDR3 nucleotide sequence: TGTGCCAGCAGCTTGCTCTTACAGGGAAACTCCTACGAGCAGTACTTC.

The V call is TRBV19, the J call TRBJ1-4, with D hard to call. V was trimmed by 8 bases and J by 0 bases, leaving 16 bases between them. CDR1 and CDR2 (germline): LNHDA, SQIVND (reference sequence). There are 16 residues in the CDR3. CDR3 amino acids: CASSNTDIATNEKLFF. In nucleotides, the CDR3 is TGTGCCAGTTCCAACACAGATATCGCAACTAATGAAAAACTGTTTTTT.

This clone was found once. The gene calls are TRBV7-9 and TRBJ2-7; 12 bases are a match to TRBD2. Germline V gene data show CDR1 as SEHNR and CDR2 as FQNEAQ (reference sequence). With V trimmed by 3 bases and J by 6 bases, 6 bases remained unmatched. The CDR3 extends over 15 amino acids. In DNA, the CDR3 is TGTGCCAGCAGCTTGACTAGCGGGAGTTACGGCGAGCAGTACTTC. The encoded protein is CASSLTSGSYGEQYF.

The chain employs TRBV10-3 and TRBJ2-4; TRBD2 matches 12 bases. With 2 bases clipped from V and 9 bases from J, the junction kept 5 bases outside the gene matches. In germline, CDR1 is ENHRY, CDR2 SYGVKD. The CDR3 is 15 residues long. The CDR3 reads CAISEPLAGGLIQYF. The CDR3 coding sequence is TGTGCCATCAGTGAGCCACTAGCGGGAGGACTCATTCAGTACTTC.

The chain is built from TRBV7-9 and TRBJ1-2; D gene ambiguous. Germline CDR1 SEHNR, CDR2 FQNEAQ (reference sequence). Trimming took off 1 base at V and 7 bases at J, with 10 bases between the two ends. The CDR3 runs to 13 residues. CDR3 DNA: TGTGCCAGCAGCTTAGTGGGCGCGTTTGGCTACACCTTC. It codes for CASSLVGAFGYTF.

J is TRBJ1-1 and V is TRBV7-9; 8 bases fit TRBD1. The germline gives CDR1 SEHNR, CDR2 FQNEAQ (reference sequence). This CDR3 region has 13 residues. V trimming: 9 bases; J trimming: 1 base; junction bases outside the gene matches: 4. DNA of the CDR3: TGTGCCAGTTTGGACAGGGCGAACACTGAAGCTTTCTTT. It codes for CASLDRANTEAFF. The whole variable domain, remainder taken from reference TRBV7-9 and TRBJ1-1, is DTGVSQNPRHKITKRGQNVTFRCDPISEHNRLYWYRQTLGQGPEFLTYFQNEAQLEKSRLLSDRFSAERPKGSFSTLEIQRTEQGDSAMYLCASLDRANTEAFFGQGTRLTVV.

The chain uses TRBV19 and TRBJ2-3; D may be TRBD2 (5 bases). This CDR3 is 14 amino acids long. The V end lost 1 base, the J end lost 4 bases, and 9 bases lay between the germline ends. The germline gives CDR1 LNHDA, CDR2 SQIVND (reference sequence). The CDR3 DNA reads as TGTGCCAGTAGTATAGGCCGAGGGTCAGATACGCAGTATTTT. Protein product: CASSIGRGSDTQYF.

The genes are TRBV6-5 and TRBJ1-1; D gene ambiguous. The CDR3 is made up of 12 amino acids. Trimming stripped 8 bases from V and 5 bases from J, with 12 bases between. The germline V gene has CDR1 MNHEY and CDR2 SVGAGI. The CDR3 DNA reads TGTGCCAGCCGGAGTCCGGGAACTGAAGCTTTCTTT. As protein: CASRSPGTEAFF.

The chain has TRBV3-1 (or the pseudogene TRBV3-2) and TRBJ2-1; TRBD2 matches at 9 bases. The V segment lost 1 base and the J segment 6 bases; nucleotides outside the gene matches: 7. CDR1 is LGHDT, CDR2 YNNKEL, per germline (reference sequence). The CDR3 loop spans 16 amino acids. In DNA, the CDR3 is TGTGCCAGCAGCCAAGCGACTAGCGGACGATTCAATGAGCAGTTCTTC. This encodes CASSQATSGRFNEQFF.

V usage is TRBV13 and J usage is TRBJ2-7; D may be TRBD1 (6 bases). Germline V gives CDR1 PRHDT, CDR2 FYEKMQ (reference sequence). V dropped 5 bases and J dropped 2 bases, with 16 bases sitting between them. The CDR3 extends over 15 amino acids. Written as DNA, the CDR3 is TGTGCCAGCAGCCACGGGACACAGACGGCCTACGAGCAGTACTTC. Its protein is CASSHGTQTAYEQYF.

The chain joins TRBV5-6 to TRBJ2-1, with a possible D match to TRBD1 (5 bases). This CDR3 has 13 amino acids. CDR1 SGHDT and CDR2 YYEEEE come from the germline V gene. The V gene lost 5 bases and the J gene lost 8 bases, with 14 bases spanning the gap. Here the CDR3 DNA reads TGTGCCAGCAGACCCCAGGGTCGGGATGAGCAGTTCTTC. Translated: CASRPQGRDEQFF.

The V and J genes are TRBV19 and TRBJ1-5; possibly TRBD1 for D (6 bases). Germline V lookup: CDR1 LNHDA, CDR2 SQIVND (reference sequence). V was trimmed by 6 bases and J by 13 bases, leaving 16 bases between them. CDR3 size: 12 residues. Here the CDR3 DNA reads TGTGCCAGTAGAGGGATAGGACAGTCTCAGCATTTT. Encoded protein: CASRGIGQSQHF.

This chain uses TRBV30 with TRBJ2-3; D perhaps matches TRBD2 (7 bases). V dropped 4 bases and J dropped 5 bases, with 22 bases sitting between them. Germline-derived CDR1 and CDR2 are GTSNPN and SVGIG (reference sequence). This CDR3 contains 16 residues. The CDR3 nucleotides read TGTGCCTGGAAAGTAAGGAGGGGGGGGCCCGAAGATACGCAGTATTTT. Translated, it gives CAWKVRRGGPEDTQYF.